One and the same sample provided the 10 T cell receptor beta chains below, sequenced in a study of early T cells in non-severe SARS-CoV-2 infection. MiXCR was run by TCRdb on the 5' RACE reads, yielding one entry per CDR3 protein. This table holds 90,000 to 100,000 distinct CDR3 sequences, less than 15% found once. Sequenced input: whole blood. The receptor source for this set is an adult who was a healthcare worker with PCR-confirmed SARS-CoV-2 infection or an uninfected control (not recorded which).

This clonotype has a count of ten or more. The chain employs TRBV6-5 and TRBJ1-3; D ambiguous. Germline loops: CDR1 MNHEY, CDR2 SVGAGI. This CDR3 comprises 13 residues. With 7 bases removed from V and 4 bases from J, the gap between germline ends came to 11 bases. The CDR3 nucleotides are TGTGCCAGCATCCCCGGTGGGGGAAACACCATATATTTT. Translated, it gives CASIPGGGNTIYF.

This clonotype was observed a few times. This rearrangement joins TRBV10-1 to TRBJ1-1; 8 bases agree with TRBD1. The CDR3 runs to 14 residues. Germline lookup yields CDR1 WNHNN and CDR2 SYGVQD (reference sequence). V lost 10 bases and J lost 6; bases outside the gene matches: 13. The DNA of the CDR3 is TGCGCCACCCGACCAGGGACAGGAATCTCTGAAGCTTTCTTT. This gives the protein CATRPGTGISEAFF.

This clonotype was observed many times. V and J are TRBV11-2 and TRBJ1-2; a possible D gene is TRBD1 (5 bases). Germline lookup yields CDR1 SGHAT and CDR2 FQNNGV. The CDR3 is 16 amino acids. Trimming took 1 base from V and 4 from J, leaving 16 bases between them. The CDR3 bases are TGTGCCAGCAGCTTAGGGCCCGTGGGACTGGTCTATGGCTACACCTTC. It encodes CASSLGPVGLVYGYTF. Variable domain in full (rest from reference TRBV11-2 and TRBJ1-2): EAGVAQSPRYKIIEKRQSVAFWCNPISGHATLYWYQQILGQGPKLLIQFQNNGVVDDSQLPKDRFSAERLKGVDSTLKIQPAKLEDSAVYLCASSLGPVGLVYGYTFGSGTRLTVV.

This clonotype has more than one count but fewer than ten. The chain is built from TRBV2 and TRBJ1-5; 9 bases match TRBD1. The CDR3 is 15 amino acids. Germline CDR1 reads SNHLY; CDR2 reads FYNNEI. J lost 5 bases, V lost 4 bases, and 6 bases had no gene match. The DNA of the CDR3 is TGTGCCAGCAGTGGGGGGACAGGGAGGGATCAGCCCCAGCATTTT. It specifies CASSGGTGRDQPQHF.

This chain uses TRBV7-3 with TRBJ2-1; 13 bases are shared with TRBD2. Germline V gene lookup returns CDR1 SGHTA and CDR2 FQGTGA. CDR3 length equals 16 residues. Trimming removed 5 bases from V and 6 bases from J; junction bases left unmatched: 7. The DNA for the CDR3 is TGTGCCAGCAGCCCGGGGGGACTAGCGGGGTCCAATGAGCAGTTCTTC. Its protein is CASSPGGLAGSNEQFF.

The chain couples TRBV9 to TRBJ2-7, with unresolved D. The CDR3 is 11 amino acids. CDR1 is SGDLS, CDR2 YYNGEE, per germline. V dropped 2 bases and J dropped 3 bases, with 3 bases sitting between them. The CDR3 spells CASSVNYEQYF. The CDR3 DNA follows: TGTGCCAGCAGCGTCAACTACGAGCAGTACTTC.

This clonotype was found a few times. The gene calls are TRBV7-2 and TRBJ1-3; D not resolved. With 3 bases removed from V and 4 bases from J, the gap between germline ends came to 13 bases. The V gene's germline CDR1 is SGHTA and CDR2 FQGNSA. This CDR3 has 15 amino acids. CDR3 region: CASSFQITSGNTIYF. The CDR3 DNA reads TGTGCCAGCAGCTTTCAAATCACTAGCGGAAACACCATATATTTT. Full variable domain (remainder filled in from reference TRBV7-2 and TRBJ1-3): GAGVSQSPSNKVTEKGKDVELRCDPISGHTALYWYRQSLGQGLEFLIYFQGNSAPDKSGLPSDRFSAERTGGSVSTLTIQRTQQEDSAVYLCASSFQITSGNTIYFGEGSWLTVV.

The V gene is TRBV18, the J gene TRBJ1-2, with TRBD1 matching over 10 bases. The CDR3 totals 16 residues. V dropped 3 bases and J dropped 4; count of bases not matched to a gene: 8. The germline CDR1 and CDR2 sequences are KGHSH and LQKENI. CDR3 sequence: CASSPLRQGAGYGYTF. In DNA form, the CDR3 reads TGTGCCAGCTCACCGCTTCGACAGGGGGCGGGCTATGGCTACACCTTC.

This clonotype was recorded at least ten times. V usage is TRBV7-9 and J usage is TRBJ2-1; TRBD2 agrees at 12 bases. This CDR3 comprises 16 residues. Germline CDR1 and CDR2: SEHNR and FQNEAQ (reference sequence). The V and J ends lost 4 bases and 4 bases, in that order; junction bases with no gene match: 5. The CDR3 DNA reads TGTGCCAGCAGCTCCGGGACTAGCGGGCGGTACAATGAGCAGTTCTTC. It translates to CASSSGTSGRYNEQFF.

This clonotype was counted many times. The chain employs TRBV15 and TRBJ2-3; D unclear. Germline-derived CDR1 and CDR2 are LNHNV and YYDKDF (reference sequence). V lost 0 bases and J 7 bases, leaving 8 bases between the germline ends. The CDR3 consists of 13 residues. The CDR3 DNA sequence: TGTGCCACCAGCAGAGATAAGGCAAATACGCAGTATTTT. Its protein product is CATSRDKANTQYF. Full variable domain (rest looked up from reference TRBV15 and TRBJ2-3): DAMVIQNPRYQVTQFGKPVTLSCSQTLNHNVMYWYQQKSSQAPKLLFHYYDKDFNNEADTPDNFQSRRPNTSFCFLDIRSPGLGDTAMYLCATSRDKANTQYFGPGTRLTVL.